The clone carrying this T cell receptor (beta chain) was found a few times. The antigen remains unidentified. This specimen comes from a study of tumor-infiltrating lymphocytes in localized non-small cell lung cancer. Study observations and caveats: Only some patients had TCR sequencing, depending on available tissue.

Profiled with immunoSEQ multiplex PCR; TCRdb holds only in-frame clones, not every one. Counted here are 15,000 to 20,000 clones, around 72% occurring once; the ten biggest clones make up about 9.8%. Germline CDR1 and CDR2: SQVTM and ANQGSEA. The CDR3 extends over 12 amino acids. Trimming cost V 4 bases and J 3 bases, with 9 bases left between them. The sample comprised lung tumor tissue. This TCR was recovered from a human donor with non-small cell lung cancer. The rearrangement links TRBV29-1 to TRBJ1-1; D is undetermined. CDR3 region: CSVGKWDTEAFF. CDR3 coding DNA: TGCAGCGTTGGGAAGTGGGACACTGAAGCTTTCTTT. Together with reference TRBV29-1 and TRBJ1-1, the CDR3 gives the full variable domain: SAVISQKPSRDICQRGTSLTIQCQVDSQVTMMFWYRQQPGQSLTLIATANQGSEATYESGFVIDKFPISRPNLTFSTLTVSNMSPEDSSIYLCSVGKWDTEAFFGQGTRLTVV.